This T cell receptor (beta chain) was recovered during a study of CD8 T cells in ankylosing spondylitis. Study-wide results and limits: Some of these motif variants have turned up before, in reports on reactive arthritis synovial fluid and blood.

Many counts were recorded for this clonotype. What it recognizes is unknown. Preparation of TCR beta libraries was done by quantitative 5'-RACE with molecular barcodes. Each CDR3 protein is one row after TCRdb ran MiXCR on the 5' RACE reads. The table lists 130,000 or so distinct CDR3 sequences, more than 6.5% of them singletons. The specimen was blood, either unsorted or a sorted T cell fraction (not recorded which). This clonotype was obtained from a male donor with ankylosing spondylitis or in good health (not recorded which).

The CDR3 DNA sequence: TGCAGTGCTAGGGCTTCTCCGGGGGGAGATACGCAGTATTTT. Residues: CSARASPGGDTQYF. V is TRBV20-1 and J is TRBJ2-3, with 7 bases lining up with TRBD2. This CDR3 comprises 14 residues. The V segment lost 3 bases and the J segment 5 bases; nucleotides outside the gene matches: 8. Germline CDR1 DFQATT, CDR2 SNEGSKA (reference sequence).